A single TCR beta chain is shown here with its context. The data derive from a study of blood T cell repertoires in COVID-19. About the study: COVID-19 samples, acute and convalescent, were from the United States, Italy and Spain.

Sequencing was performed with immunoSEQ multiplex PCR; in TCRdb, only in-frame clones are kept and a portion is missing. The sample holds about 150,000 clones; roughly 88% are singletons and the top ten take approximately 0.63%. This TCR came from a man in his sixties with COVID-19, enrolled during active disease. The specimen was peripheral blood.

CDR3 sequence: CATSGTGVVLGRSPLHF. The CDR3 region has the DNA TGTGCCACCTCCGGGACAGGGGTGGTTTTGGGTCGTTCACCCCTCCACTTT. This chain joins TRBV19 and TRBJ1-6; 10 bases fit TRBD1. Looked up from germline, CDR1 is LNHDA and CDR2 is SQIVND (reference sequence). V lost 10 bases, J lost 9 bases, and 18 bases stayed unmatched. The CDR3 is 17 amino acids.